This T cell receptor (beta chain) was recovered during a study of OX40 agonist ivuxolimab in advanced cancers. Study-wide context: Ivuxolimab, an antibody acting as an agonist of OX40 (CD134), was used to treat patients. Study-wide results and limits: In the 0.1 to 3.0 mg/kg range, CD4+ and CD8+ blood T cells had expanded clonally by week 6.

Germline lookup yields CDR1 SGHAT and CDR2 FQNNGV. The CDR3 extends over 11 amino acids. Trimming took off 5 bases at V and 9 bases at J, with 11 bases between the two ends. The repertoire was sequenced with immunoSEQ multiplex PCR; TCRdb's copy has only in-frame clones and lacks some. This table has nearly 70,000 clones, about 84% appearing once. This clone was seen only once. Its antigen is unknown. The receptor was isolated from an adult with an advanced solid tumor such as melanoma, head and neck, liver or kidney cancer. The source was CD4+ or CD8+ T cells sorted from blood, collected in a trial of the OX40 agonist ivuxolimab. The V gene is TRBV11-2, the J gene TRBJ2-7, with TRBD1 as a possible D gene (6 bases). In nucleotides, the CDR3 is TGTGCCAGCAGCCCGTCGACAGGGCAGTACTTC. Its protein is CASSPSTGQYF.